This TCR beta chain was identified during a study of beta chain features in type 1 diabetes. Study-level findings and limits: VDJ junctions from patients with type 1 diabetes contained fewer insertions and more deletions. People with Type 1 diabetes carried modestly yet significantly shorter TCRB CDR3s in all four CD4+ subsets.

This clone has only a few counts. Its matching antigen is unknown. Sequenced material consisted of expressed TCRB transcripts (all of the isolated RNA was reverse transcribed). Each sample of naive, central memory or regulatory T cells had, on average, roughly 3.6 million reads. Generated by immunoSEQ multiplex PCR, the TCRdb table keeps only in-frame clones and is missing some. The sample records some 360,000 clones, 9.6% being singletons. V was clipped by 1 base and J by 0 bases, with 4 bases between them. The V gene's germline CDR1 is KGHSH and CDR2 LQKENI. This CDR3 contains 15 residues. The sequence was collected from a young man with type 1 diabetes. Sequencing input: central memory CD4+ T cells from blood. V usage is TRBV18 and J usage is TRBJ2-6; D is ambiguous. The CDR3 nucleotides are TGTGCCAGCTCACCACTAAGCTCTGGGGCCAACGTCCTGACTTTC. It codes for CASSPLSSGANVLTF.